This T cell receptor beta chain was sequenced during a study of identical twins. Via MiXCR, TCRdb re-called the 5' RACE reads, giving one row per CDR3 protein. The sample contains 150,000 or so distinct CDR3 sequences, roughly 3.5% of which appear only once. Study-level points and caveats: Fewer insertions marked abundant cord blood beta clonotypes; young adult naive trended weakly, memory not at all. Among monozygotic twins, out-of-frame TCR alpha sharing exceeded what models predicted. Donors were not followed over many years; analysis was cross-sectional.

This clonotype was recorded many times. Its cognate antigen is unknown. This CDR3 has 12 amino acids. The V end was cut by 2 bases, the J end by 5 bases, with 6 bases between. From germline, CDR1 is SGHDN and CDR2 FVKESK. The V and J genes are TRBV14 and TRBJ1-2; D gene uncertain. This clonotype was sampled from a man in his late teens or twenties in good health. Sequenced sample: memory T cells sorted from blood. CDR3 protein: CASSQIGYGYTF. The CDR3 DNA reads TGTGCCAGCAGCCAAATAGGGTATGGCTACACCTTC.